This TCR beta chain was recovered during a study of neurological immune-mediated disorders. Between the trimmed V and J ends, which lost 5 bases and 4 bases, there was a span of 26 bases. CDR3 length: 18 residues. Looked up from germline, CDR1 is SGHTA and CDR2 is FQGTGA. There are many counts of this clonotype. Its antigen is not identified. Over 170 million TCR-beta sequences (from 15-18 subjects) were yielded by each sequencing run. Via MiXCR, TCRdb re-called the 5' RACE reads, giving one row per CDR3 protein. The sample holds about 38,000 distinct CDR3 sequences, more than 4.5% seen once. Regarding the study as a whole: CDR3 amino acid sequences found in expanded clones were never shared across subjects, suggesting private repertoires in all groups.

The clonotype originates from a man younger than 35 in good health. The chain couples TRBV7-3 to TRBJ2-5, with D maybe TRBD2 (6 bases). Input material: CD4+ T cells from blood. The CDR3 spells CASSPGGASVTVGETQYF. CDR3 DNA sequence: TGTGCCAGCAGCCCCGGCGGAGCTAGCGTAACGGTTGGAGAGACCCAGTACTTC.